One T cell receptor beta chain is described in this entry. The target antigen is unknown. The sample is drawn from a study of T-cell memory formation after mild COVID-19. General study points: CD4/CD8 balance characterized clones contracting day 15 to 85, and CD4+ skew characterized later expanders.

TCRdb fed the 5' RACE reads into MiXCR, producing one record per CDR3 protein. The data contain 300,000 to 350,000 distinct CDR3 sequences, over 10% of them singletons. This sequence originates from a man in his late teens or twenties who had mild COVID-19 (a few samples of this study predate the infection). Cell type and time point are not known. The specimen was PBMCs or a T cell subset sorted from them (not recorded which).

CDR3 region: CASSPPNEKLFF. The CDR3 bases are TGTGCCAGCAGCCCCCCAAATGAAAAACTGTTTTTT. V gene TRBV7-9 combines with J gene TRBJ1-4; D remains unclear. Trimming stripped 5 bases from V and 5 bases from J, with 6 bases between. This CDR3 is built from 12 residues. Germline V lookup: CDR1 SEHNR, CDR2 FQNEAQ (reference sequence).